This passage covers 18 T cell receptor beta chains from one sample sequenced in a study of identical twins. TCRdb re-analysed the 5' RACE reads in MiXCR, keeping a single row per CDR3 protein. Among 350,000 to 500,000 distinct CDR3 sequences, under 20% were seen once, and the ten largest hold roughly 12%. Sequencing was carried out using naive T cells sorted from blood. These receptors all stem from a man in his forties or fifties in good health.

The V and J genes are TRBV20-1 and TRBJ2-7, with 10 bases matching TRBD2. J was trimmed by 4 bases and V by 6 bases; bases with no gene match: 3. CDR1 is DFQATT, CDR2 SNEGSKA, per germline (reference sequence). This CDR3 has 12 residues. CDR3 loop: CSARGLAYEQYF. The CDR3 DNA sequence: TGCAGTGCCCGGGGACTAGCGTACGAGCAGTACTTC.

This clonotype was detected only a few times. This CDR3 is CASSTNHGETQYF. As DNA, the CDR3 is TGTGCCAGCAGTACGAACCACGGGGAGACCCAGTACTTC. V usage is TRBV6-2 or TRBV6-3 and J usage is TRBJ2-5; D unclear. The germline V and J ends were trimmed by 5 bases and 5 bases, with 12 bases remaining between them. Germline V gives CDR1 MNHEY, CDR2 SVGEGT. The CDR3 runs 13 residues.

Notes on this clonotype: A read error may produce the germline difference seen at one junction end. Written as DNA, the CDR3 is TGCAGTGCTAGGGGCTACCTACGATTGTCCTACAGTGAGCAGTTCTTC. It is translated as CSARGYLRLSYSEQFF. This chain joins TRBV20-1 and TRBJ2-1; D remains ambiguous. Germline assignment: CDR1 DFQATT and CDR2 SNEGSKA (reference sequence). This CDR3 region has 16 residues.

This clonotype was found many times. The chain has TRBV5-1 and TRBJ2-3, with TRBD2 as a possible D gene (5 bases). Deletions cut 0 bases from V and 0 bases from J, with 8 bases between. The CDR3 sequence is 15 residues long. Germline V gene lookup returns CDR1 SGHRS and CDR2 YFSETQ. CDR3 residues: CASSLASRSTDTQYF. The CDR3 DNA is TGCGCCAGCAGCTTGGCTAGCAGGAGCACAGATACGCAGTATTTT.

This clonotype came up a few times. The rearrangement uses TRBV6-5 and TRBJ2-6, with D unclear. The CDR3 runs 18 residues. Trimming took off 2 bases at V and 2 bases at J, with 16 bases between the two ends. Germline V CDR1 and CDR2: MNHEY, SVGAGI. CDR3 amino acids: CASSYGIRKPAGANVLTF. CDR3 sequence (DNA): TGTGCCAGCAGTTACGGTATCAGGAAACCAGCTGGGGCCAACGTCCTGACTTTC.

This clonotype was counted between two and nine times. For the CDR3, the DNA is TGTGCCAGCACCCCGGGAAGCTCCTATAATTCACCCCTCCACTTT. Encoded protein: CASTPGSSYNSPLHF. The chain recombines TRBV9 with TRBJ1-6; D gene unclear. Looked up from germline, CDR1 is SGDLS and CDR2 is YYNGEE. Trimming stripped 6 bases from V and 0 bases from J, with 10 bases between. The CDR3 length is 15 residues.

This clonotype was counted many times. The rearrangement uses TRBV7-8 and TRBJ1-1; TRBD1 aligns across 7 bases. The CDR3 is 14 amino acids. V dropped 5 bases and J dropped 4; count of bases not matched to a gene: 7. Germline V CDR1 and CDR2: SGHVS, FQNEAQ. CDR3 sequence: CASSPQQGRTEAFF. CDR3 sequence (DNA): TGTGCCAGCAGCCCCCAACAGGGGCGCACTGAAGCTTTCTTT. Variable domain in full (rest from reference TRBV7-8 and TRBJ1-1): GAGVSQSPRYKVAKRGQDVALRCDPISGHVSLFWYQQALGQGPEFLTYFQNEAQLDKSGLPSDRFFAERPEGSVSTLKIQRTQQEDSAVYLCASSPQQGRTEAFFGQGTRLTVV.

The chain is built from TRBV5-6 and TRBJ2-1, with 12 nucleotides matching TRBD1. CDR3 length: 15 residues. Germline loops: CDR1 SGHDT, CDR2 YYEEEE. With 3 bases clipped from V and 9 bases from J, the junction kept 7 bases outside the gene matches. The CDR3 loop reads CASSWDRGRYSEQFF. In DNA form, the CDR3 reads TGTGCCAGCAGCTGGGACAGGGGGCGATATAGTGAGCAGTTCTTC.

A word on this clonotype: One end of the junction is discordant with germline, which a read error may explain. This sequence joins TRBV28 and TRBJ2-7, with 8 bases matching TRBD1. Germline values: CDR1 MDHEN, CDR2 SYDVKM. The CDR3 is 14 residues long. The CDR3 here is CASRTDRGSYEHYF. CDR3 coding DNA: TGTGCCAGCAGGACCGACAGGGGATCCTACGAGCATTACTTC.

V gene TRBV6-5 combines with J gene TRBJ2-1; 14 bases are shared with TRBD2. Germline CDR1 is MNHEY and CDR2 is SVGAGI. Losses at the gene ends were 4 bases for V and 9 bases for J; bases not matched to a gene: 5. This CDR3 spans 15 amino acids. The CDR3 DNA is TGTGCCAGCAGTTCGACTAGCGGGAGGGCTACTGAGCAGTTCTTC. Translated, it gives CASSSTSGRATEQFF.

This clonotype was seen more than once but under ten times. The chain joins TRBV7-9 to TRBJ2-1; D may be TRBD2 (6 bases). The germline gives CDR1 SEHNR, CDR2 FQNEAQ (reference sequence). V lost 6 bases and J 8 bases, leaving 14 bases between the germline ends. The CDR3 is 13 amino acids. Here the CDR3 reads CASRPGLLYEQFF. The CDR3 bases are TGTGCCAGCAGACCGGGACTCCTATATGAGCAGTTCTTC.

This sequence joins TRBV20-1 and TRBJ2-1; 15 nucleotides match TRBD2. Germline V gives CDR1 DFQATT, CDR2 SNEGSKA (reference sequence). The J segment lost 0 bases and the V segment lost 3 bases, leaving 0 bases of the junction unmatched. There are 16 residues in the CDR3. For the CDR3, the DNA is TGCAGTGCTAGGGGACTAGCGGGAGGCTCCTACAATGAGCAGTTCTTC. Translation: CSARGLAGGSYNEQFF.

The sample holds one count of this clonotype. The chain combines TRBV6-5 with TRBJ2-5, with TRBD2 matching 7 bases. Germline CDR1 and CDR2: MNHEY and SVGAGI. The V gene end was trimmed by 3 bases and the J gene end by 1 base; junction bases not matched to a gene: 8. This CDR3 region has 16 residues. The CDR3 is CASSYGLAASQETQYF. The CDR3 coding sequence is TGTGCCAGCAGTTATGGTCTAGCGGCGAGCCAAGAGACCCAGTACTTC.

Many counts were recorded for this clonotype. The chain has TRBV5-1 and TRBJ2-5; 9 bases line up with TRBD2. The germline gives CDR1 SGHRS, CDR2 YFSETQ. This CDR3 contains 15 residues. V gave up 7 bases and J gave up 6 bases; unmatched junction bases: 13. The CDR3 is CASYAGDAGGKTQYF. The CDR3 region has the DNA TGCGCCAGCTACGCGGGGGACGCGGGAGGGAAGACCCAGTACTTC.

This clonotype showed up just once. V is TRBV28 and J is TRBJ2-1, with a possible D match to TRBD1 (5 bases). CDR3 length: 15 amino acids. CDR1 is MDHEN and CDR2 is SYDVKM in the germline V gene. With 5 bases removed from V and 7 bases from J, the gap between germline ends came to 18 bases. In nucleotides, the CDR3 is TGTGCCAGCAGTACCGACAGTGGAAGTCGAAATGAGCAGTTCTTC. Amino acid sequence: CASSTDSGSRNEQFF. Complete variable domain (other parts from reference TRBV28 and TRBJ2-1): DVKVTQSSRYLVKRTGEKVFLECVQDMDHENMFWYRQDPGLGLRLIYFSYDVKMKEKGDIPEGYSVSREKKERFSLILESASTNQTSMYLCASSTDSGSRNEQFFGPGTRLTVL.

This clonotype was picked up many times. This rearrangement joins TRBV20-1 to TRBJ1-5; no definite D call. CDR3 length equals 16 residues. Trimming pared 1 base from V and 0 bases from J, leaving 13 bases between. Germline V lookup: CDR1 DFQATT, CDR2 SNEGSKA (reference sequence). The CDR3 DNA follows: TGCAGTGCTAGAGGGGGATTCACCTATAGCAATCAGCCCCAGCATTTT. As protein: CSARGGFTYSNQPQHF.

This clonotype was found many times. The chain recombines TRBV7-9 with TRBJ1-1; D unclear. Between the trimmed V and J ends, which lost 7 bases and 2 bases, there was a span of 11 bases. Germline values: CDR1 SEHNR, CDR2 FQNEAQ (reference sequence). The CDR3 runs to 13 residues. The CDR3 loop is CASTPGSNTEAFF. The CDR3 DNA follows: TGTGCCAGCACCCCGGGCAGTAACACTGAAGCTTTCTTT. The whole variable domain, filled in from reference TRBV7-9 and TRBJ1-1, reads DTGVSQNPRHKITKRGQNVTFRCDPISEHNRLYWYRQTLGQGPEFLTYFQNEAQLEKSRLLSDRFSAERPKGSFSTLEIQRTEQGDSAMYLCASTPGSNTEAFFGQGTRLTVV.

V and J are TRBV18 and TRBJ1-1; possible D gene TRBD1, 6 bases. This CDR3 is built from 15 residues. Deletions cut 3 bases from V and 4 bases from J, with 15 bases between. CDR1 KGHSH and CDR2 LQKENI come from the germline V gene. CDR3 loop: CASSPPGRGTTEAFF. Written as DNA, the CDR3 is TGTGCCAGCTCACCGCCGGGGAGGGGGACCACTGAAGCTTTCTTT.